This TCR beta chain came from a study of post-analysis software for immune sequencing data. Study details: As for disease course, relapsing-remitting, secondary progressive and progressive-relapsing multiple sclerosis were all included.

About this clonotype: The antigen is undetermined.

Study results and caveats: Versus controls, multiple sclerosis patients showed significantly lower diversity (normalized Chao1). Patients showed TRBV5-6, TRBV5-1 and TRBV20-1 among four to six TRBV segments more frequent than in controls.

V dropped 2 bases and J dropped 6 bases, with 9 bases sitting between them. The CDR3 spans 13 residues. Germline V gene sequence: CDR1 MNHNS, CDR2 SASEGT. Sequencing libraries made from TCR beta cDNA carried unique molecular identifiers. With roughly 1 to 11 million T cells as the source, a few hundred thousand cDNA molecules resulted. TCRdb reprocessed the PCR reads with MiXCR, giving one entry per CDR3 protein. The data contain approximately 630,000 distinct CDR3 sequences, 55% to 70% of them seen just once; the ten biggest clones take up over 9%. V is TRBV6-1 and J is TRBJ2-3; D not resolved. What was sequenced was blood. This receptor was obtained from a girl aged 2 to 9 with multiple sclerosis. The CDR3 DNA is TGTGCCAGCAGTGAATCCTGGGTGGATACGCAGTATTTT. Protein: CASSESWVDTQYF.